This T cell receptor (beta chain) was identified in a study of immune cell composition in non-small cell lung cancer. The repertoire was sequenced with immunoSEQ multiplex PCR; TCRdb's copy has only in-frame clones and lacks some. The data show over 4,000 clones, about 80% seen once. The germline CDR1 and CDR2 sequences are SGHTS and YDEGEE. The CDR3 spans 15 residues. The trim removed 4 bases at V and 4 bases at J, leaving 6 bases unmatched. The TCR sequence derives from a human donor with non-small cell lung cancer. Sequenced sample: lung tumor tissue. The V and J genes are TRBV5-8 and TRBJ1-5, with 9 nucleotides matching TRBD1. CDR3 DNA: TGTGCCAGCAGCCAAAAGACAGGGGGTAATCAGCCCCAGCATTTT. This translates into CASSQKTGGNQPQHF.